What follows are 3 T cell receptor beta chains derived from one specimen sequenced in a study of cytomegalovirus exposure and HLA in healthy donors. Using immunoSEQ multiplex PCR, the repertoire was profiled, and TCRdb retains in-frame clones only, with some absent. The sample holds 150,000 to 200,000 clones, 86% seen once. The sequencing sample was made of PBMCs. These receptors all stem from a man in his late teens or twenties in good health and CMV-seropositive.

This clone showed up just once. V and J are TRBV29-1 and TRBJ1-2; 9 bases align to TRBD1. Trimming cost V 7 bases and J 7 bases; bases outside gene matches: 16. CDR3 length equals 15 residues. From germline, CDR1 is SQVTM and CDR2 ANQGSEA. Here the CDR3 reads CSALQGANSLRGYTF. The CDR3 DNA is TGCAGCGCTCTACAGGGGGCAAATAGTCTACGTGGCTACACCTTC.

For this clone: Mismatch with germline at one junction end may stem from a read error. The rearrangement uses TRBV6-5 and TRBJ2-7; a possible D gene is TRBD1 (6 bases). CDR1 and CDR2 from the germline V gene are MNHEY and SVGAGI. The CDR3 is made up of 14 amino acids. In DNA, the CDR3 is TGTGCCAGCAGTCGACAACAGGGCTCCAACGAGCAGTACTTC. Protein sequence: CASSRQQGSNEQYF.

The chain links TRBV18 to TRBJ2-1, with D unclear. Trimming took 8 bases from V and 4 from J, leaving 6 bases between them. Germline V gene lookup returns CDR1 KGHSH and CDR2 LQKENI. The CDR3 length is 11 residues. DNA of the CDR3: TGTGCCAGCCTACAGTACAATGAGCAGTTCTTC. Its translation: CASLQYNEQFF.